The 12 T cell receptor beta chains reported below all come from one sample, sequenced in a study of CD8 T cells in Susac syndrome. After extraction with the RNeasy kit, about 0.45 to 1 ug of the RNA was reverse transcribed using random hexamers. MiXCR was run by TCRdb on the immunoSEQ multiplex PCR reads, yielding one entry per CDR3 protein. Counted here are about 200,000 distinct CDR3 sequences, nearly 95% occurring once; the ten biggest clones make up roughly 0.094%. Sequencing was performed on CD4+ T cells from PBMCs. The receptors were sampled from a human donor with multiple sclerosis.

The CDR3 coding sequence is TGCGCCAGCAGCTTGGAGGGGACGGGACAAGAGACCCAGTACTTC. This translates into CASSLEGTGQETQYF. The chain employs TRBV5-1 and TRBJ2-5; tentatively, D is TRBD1 or TRBD2 (5 bases each). The length of the CDR3 is 15 residues. V was shortened by 0 bases and J by 2 bases, with 11 bases between the two germline ends. Germline CDR1 SGHRS, CDR2 YFSETQ.

The CDR3 spells CASSGGLRGYTF. The CDR3 region has the DNA TGTGCCAGCAGCGGGGGACTACGAGGCTACACCTTC. The V call is TRBV7-2, the J call TRBJ1-2; TRBD1 is a possible D gene (5 bases). The length of the CDR3 is 12 residues. Germline assignment: CDR1 SGHTA and CDR2 FQGNSA. V shed 5 bases and J shed 8 bases, with 12 bases lying between them.

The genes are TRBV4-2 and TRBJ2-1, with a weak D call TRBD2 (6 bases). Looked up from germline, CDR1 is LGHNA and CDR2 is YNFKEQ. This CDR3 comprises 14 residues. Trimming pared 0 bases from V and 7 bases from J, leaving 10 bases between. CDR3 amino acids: CASSQEASVNEQFF. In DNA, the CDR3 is TGTGCCAGCAGCCAAGAGGCTAGCGTGAATGAGCAGTTCTTC.

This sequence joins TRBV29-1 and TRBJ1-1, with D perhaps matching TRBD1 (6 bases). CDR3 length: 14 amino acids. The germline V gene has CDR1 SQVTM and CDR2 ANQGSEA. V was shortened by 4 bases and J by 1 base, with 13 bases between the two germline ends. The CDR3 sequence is CSVARGAANTEAFF. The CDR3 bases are TGCAGCGTTGCGCGGGGGGCCGCGAACACTGAAGCTTTCTTT.

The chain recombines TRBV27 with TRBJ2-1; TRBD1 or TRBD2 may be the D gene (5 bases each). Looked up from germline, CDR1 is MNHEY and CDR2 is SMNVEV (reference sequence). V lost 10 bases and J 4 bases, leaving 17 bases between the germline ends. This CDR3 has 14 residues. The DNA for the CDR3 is TGTGCCACTAAAGAGGGGCTAGCTTACAATGAGCAGTTCTTC. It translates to CATKEGLAYNEQFF.

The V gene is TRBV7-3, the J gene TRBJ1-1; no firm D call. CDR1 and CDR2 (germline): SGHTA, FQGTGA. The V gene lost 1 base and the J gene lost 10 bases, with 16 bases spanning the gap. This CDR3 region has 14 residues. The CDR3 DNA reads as TGTGCCAGCAGCTTAAATAAGGGCTCAGCGGGAGCTTTCTTT. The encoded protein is CASSLNKGSAGAFF.

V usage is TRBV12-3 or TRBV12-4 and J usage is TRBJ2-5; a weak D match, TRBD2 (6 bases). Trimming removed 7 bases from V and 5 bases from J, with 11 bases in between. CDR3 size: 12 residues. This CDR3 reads CASKPGGETQYF. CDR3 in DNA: TGTGCCAGCAAGCCCGGAGGGGAGACCCAGTACTTC.

As DNA, the CDR3 is TGTGCCAGCAGCTTACGGCAGGGCAAAGACTATGGCTACACCTTC. It specifies CASSLRQGKDYGYTF. The chain couples TRBV11-2 to TRBJ1-2; D perhaps matches TRBD1 (5 bases). The germline CDR1 and CDR2 sequences are SGHAT and FQNNGV. The V and J ends lost 2 bases and 3 bases respectively, with 13 bases between them. CDR3 size: 15 residues. Variable domain in full (rest from reference TRBV11-2 and TRBJ1-2): EAGVAQSPRYKIIEKRQSVAFWCNPISGHATLYWYQQILGQGPKLLIQFQNNGVVDDSQLPKDRFSAERLKGVDSTLKIQPAKLEDSAVYLCASSLRQGKDYGYTFGSGTRLTVV.

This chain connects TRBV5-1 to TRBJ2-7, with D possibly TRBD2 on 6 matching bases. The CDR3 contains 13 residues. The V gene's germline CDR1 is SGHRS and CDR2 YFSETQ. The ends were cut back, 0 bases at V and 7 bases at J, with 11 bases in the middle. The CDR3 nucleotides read TGCGCCAGCAGCTTGGATGTTGCGGGGGAGCAGTACTTC. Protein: CASSLDVAGEQYF.

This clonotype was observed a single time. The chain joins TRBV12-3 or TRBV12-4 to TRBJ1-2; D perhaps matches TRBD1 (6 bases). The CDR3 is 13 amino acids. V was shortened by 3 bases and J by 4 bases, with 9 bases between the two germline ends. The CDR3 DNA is TGTGCCAGCAGTTTTGACAGGCCCTATGGCTACACCTTC. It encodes CASSFDRPYGYTF.

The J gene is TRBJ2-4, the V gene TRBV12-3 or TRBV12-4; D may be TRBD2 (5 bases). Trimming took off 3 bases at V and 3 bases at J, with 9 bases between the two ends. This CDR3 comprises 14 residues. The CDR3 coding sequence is TGTGCCAGCAGTTTGCCAGGAGGCAAAAACATTCAGTACTTC. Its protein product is CASSLPGGKNIQYF.

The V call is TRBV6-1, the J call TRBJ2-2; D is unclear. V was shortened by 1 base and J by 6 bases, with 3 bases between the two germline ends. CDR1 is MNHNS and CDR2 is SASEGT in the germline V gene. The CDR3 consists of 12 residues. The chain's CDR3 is CASSEGAGELFF. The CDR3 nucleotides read TGTGCCAGCAGTGAAGGGGCCGGGGAGCTGTTTTTT.